This TCR beta chain originates from a study of T cell responses to AZD1222 COVID-19 vaccine. Trimming shortened V by 0 bases and J by 2 bases, and 14 bases separated the two germline ends. This CDR3 has 16 residues. General study points: Repertoire sampling happened only post peak T cell response.

Only in-frame clones appear in the TCRdb table, and some are missing; sequencing was by immunoSEQ multiplex PCR. The sample has some 25,000 clones, about 88% seen once. Comments on this clone: Its matching antigen is unknown.

This specimen consisted of peripheral blood, obtained 28 days after the second AZD1222 dose. This sequence was found in an adult who received the AZD1222 COVID-19 vaccine. The chain is built from TRBV23-1 and TRBJ2-7, with D maybe TRBD2 (7 bases). TRBV23-1 is identified as an open reading frame with a role that is uncertain. CDR3 coding DNA: TGCGCCAGCAGTCAATCCCGGCGGGGGCCCACCTACGAGCAGTACTTC. Translation: CASSQSRRGPTYEQYF.